This TCR beta chain was sequenced for a study of blood T cells in healthy people across ages. The CDR3 sequence is 16 residues long. J was trimmed by 4 bases and V by 7 bases; bases with no gene match: 11. Using a J-beta primer mix together with a sample-barcoded 5' primer, a second PCR was run for roughly 7 to 12 cycles. From the 5' RACE reads, TCRdb called clonotypes with MiXCR, one entry per CDR3 protein. The data contain about 1.4 million distinct CDR3 sequences, almost 60% of them singletons. Aged about 6 to 100, donors were systemically healthy Caucasians from Russia. For every donor, a draw yielded around 10 milliliters of peripheral blood.

The sequenced sample consisted of blood. This TCR was sampled from a man aged 18-30 years in good health. V and J are TRBV12-3 or TRBV12-4 and TRBJ2-3; TRBD2 matches at 10 bases. The CDR3 protein is CASNEREGVWPDTQYF. In DNA, the CDR3 is TGTGCCAGCAACGAGCGGGAGGGGGTCTGGCCAGATACGCAGTATTTT.